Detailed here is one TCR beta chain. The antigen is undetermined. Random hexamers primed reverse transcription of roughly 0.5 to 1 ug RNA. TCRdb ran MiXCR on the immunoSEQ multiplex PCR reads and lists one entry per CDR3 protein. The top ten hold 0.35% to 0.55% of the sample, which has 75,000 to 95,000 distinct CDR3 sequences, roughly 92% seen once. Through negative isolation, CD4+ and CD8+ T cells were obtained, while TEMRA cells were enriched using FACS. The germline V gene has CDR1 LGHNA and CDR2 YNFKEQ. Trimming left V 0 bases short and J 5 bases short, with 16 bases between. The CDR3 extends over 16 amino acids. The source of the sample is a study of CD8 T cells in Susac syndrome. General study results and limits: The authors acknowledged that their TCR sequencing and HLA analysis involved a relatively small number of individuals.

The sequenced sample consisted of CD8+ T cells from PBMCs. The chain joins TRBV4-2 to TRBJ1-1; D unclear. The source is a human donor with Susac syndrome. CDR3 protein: CASSQDMSWGDTEAFF. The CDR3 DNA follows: TGTGCCAGCAGCCAAGATATGTCGTGGGGAGATACTGAAGCTTTCTTT.